Listed below are T cell receptor beta chains from one sample, sequenced in a study of post-analysis software for immune sequencing data. Each CDR3 protein is one row after TCRdb ran MiXCR on the PCR reads. Among hundreds of thousands of distinct CDR3 sequences listed, 55% to 60% were seen once. Sequencing used blood. The source is a girl aged 2 to 10 with multiple sclerosis. The CDR3 runs from the conserved cysteine through the conserved F or W. Each record gives: D gene, clone size, V gene, J gene, CDR3 protein, CDR3 DNA. The D gene is left open where the match is weak. Clone size, where shown, is once, few, many, or a class for clones that have expanded.

TRBD2,few,TRBV20-1,TRBJ2-1,CSASPSGRISYNEQFF,TGCAGTGCCAGCCCCAGCGGGAGAATCTCCTACAACGAGCAGTTCTTC
.,few,TRBV7-2,TRBJ2-3,CASKGRTHADTQYF,TGTGCCAGCAAGGGGCGGACCCACGCCGATACGCAGTATTTT
.,.,TRBV6-1,TRBJ2-7,CASSKILTYEQYF,TGTGCCAGCAGTAAGATCTTAACCTACGAGCAGTACTTC
.,once,TRBV14,TRBJ1-5,CASSQNPDQPQHF,TGTGCCAGCAGCCAAAACCCTGATCAGCCCCAGCATTTT
TRBD1,many,TRBV5-1,TRBJ2-7,CASSLGDSTYEQYF,TGTGCCAGCAGCTTGGGGGACAGCACCTACGAGCAGTACTTC
.,.,TRBV21-1,TRBJ2-7,CASSTSGGTYYEQYF,TGTGCCAGCAGCACCAGCGGTGGCACATACTACGAGCAGTACTTC
.,once,TRBV20-1,TRBJ1-2,CSARVGERYGYTF,TGCAGTGCTAGAGTTGGGGAACGCTATGGCTACACCTTC
.,.,TRBV27,TRBJ2-1,CASSFPGGARNEQFF,TGTGCCAGCAGTTTCCCGGGGGGCGCACGAAATGAGCAGTTCTTC
.,few,TRBV4-3,TRBJ2-1,CASSQDYNGQFF,TGCGCCAGCAGCCAAGATTACAACGGGCAGTTCTTC
TRBD1,.,TRBV20-1,TRBJ2-5,CSARDGRTGETQYF,TGCAGTGCTAGAGACGGCAGGACAGGGGAGACCCAGTACTTC
.,.,TRBV9,TRBJ1-4,CASSVAGLPNEKLFF,TGTGCCAGCAGCGTGGCAGGGTTGCCTAATGAAAAACTGTTTTTT
.,few,TRBV20-1,TRBJ2-4,CSARHAGRKNIQYF,TGCAGTGCTAGACATGCCGGACGGAAGAACATTCAGTACTTC
TRBD1,.,TRBV5-6,TRBJ1-2,CASSWGNRGEYGYTF,TGTGCCAGCAGCTGGGGGAACAGGGGGGAATATGGCTACACCTTC
.,.,TRBV6-1,TRBJ2-3,CASSLALGLTGMTSTDTQYF,TGTGCCAGCAGCCTCGCCCTGGGACTTACAGGGATGACTAGCACAGATACGCAGTATTTT